A selection of T cell receptor beta chains follows, all from one sample in a study of radiotherapy plus CTLA-4 blockade in lung cancer. The table came from immunoSEQ multiplex PCR; TCRdb's copy has only in-frame clones and leaves some out. The sample lists 43,000 or so clones, roughly four fifths occurring once. Sequencing used peripheral blood, obtained from a patient treated with radiotherapy plus ipilimumab. The receptors come from a human donor with non-small cell lung cancer who had a complete response to radiotherapy plus ipilimumab. The conserved cysteine and the conserved F or W are not part of the CDR3 here. A D gene is named only where the DNA matches it firmly. Rows may omit the clone size; those that give it use once, few, many or a size class.

TRBV28,.,.,ASSRTRSDNYGYT
TRBV28,.,TRBD2,ASSPGTSGRNEQF
TRBV2,.,TRBD1,ASREDRVTEAF
TRBV18,.,.,ASSLGSGVNTEAF
TRBV19,.,TRBD2,ASSIGTSGSNEQF
TRBV19,few,TRBD1,ASSKDRVGNQPQH
TRBV28,.,.,ASSARVAGTKNIQY
TRBV27,.,TRBD1,ASSTGQSSYNSPLH
TRBV6-5,.,TRBD2,ASSYSGTSGDEQF
TRBV19,.,TRBD1,ASSSRAGGHEQY
TRBV28,.,.,ASSSPPVYGYT
TRBV4-1,.,.,ASSQLRVHPYT
TRBV11-3,.,.,ASSPGQNTEAF
TRBV15,.,TRBD1,ATSTPQGARAF
TRBV30,.,TRBD1,AWSETGGGREKLF
TRBV19,once,TRBD2,ASRRIAGPSTDTQY
TRBV15,.,TRBD1,ATSRRQGGRDPQH
TRBV6-5,.,.,ASTPSRRTAYEQY
TRBV28,.,.,ASKGTSLGRETQY
TRBV2,few,.,ASRWGDTEAF
TRBV11-2,.,.,ASSQSELMNTEAF
TRBV30,.,TRBD2,AWRRRGGTYEQY
TRBV27,.,TRBD2,ASSPMTRGGSYEQY
TRBV29-1,.,.,SVELGAGDQPQH
TRBV7-2,once,TRBD2,ASSQVGGLAIYEQY
TRBV18,.,TRBD1,ASSPHAQGGTEAF
TRBV7-2,.,.,ASSLRESSPLH
TRBV6-5,.,TRBD2,ASSRGGRNIQY
TRBV2,.,TRBD1,ASSSDRDYGYT
TRBV12-5,.,TRBD1,ASGLDRGGYT
TRBV19,.,TRBD1,ASNAGQGRGYGYT
TRBV4-1,.,TRBD2,ASSQEYWTSGSQETQY
TRBV6-5,.,.,ASRSTLGNEQF
TRBV6-6,.,.,ASSYSPVRGNTEAF
TRBV5-1,.,TRBD2,ASSQGTSGTTQY